This T cell receptor (beta chain) was sequenced during a study of blood T cell repertoires in COVID-19. Under the authors' procedure: Nucleated cell counts were estimated from reference gene primer amplification. Measured with immunoSEQ multiplex PCR; TCRdb has only the in-frame clones, and not every one. The V and J calls and clone size come from that table; D and trimming were worked out from the DNA. This table holds approximately 140,000 clones, about 86% found once. The germline V gene encodes CDR1 MDHEN and CDR2 SYDVKM. CDR3 length: 19 amino acids. Trimming at V came to 5 bases and at J to 1 base, leaving 9 bases not matched to a gene.

V gene TRBV28 combines with J gene TRBJ2-1; 15 nucleotides align to TRBD2. The sequenced sample consisted of peripheral blood. The receptor was isolated from a woman in her fifties or sixties with acute or convalescent COVID-19. CDR3 in DNA: TGTGCCAGCAGTCATCCGGGACTAGCGGGGGGTAGGTCCTACAATGAGCAGTTCTTC. Its protein product is CASSHPGLAGGRSYNEQFF.